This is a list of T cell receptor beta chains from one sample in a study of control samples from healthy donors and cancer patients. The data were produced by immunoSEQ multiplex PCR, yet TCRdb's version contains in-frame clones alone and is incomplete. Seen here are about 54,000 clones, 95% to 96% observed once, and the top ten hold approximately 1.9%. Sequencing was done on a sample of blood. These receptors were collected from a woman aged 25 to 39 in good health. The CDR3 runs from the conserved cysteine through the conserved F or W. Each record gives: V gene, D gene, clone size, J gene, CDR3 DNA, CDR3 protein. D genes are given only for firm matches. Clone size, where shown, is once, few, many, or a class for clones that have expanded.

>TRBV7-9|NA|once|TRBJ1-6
TGTGCCAGCAGCTTAGACCAATCACCCCTCCACTTT
CASSLDQSPLHF
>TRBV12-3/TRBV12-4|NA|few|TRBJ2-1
TGTGCCAGCAGTTTAGGGCAGAACAATGAGCAGTTCTTC
CASSLGQNNEQFF
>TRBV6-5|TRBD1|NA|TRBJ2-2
TGTGCCAGCAGTAACAGGGGGGTAGGCACCGGGGAGCTGTTTTTT
CASSNRGVGTGELFF
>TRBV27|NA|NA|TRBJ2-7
TGTGCCAGCAGTTCGCTCGGAGGGGGCGAGCAGTACTTC
CASSSLGGGEQYF
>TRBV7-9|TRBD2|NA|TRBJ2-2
TGTGCCAGCAGCTTAACTAGCGGGACGAACACCGGGGAGCTGTTTTTT
CASSLTSGTNTGELFF
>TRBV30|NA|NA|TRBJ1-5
TGTGCCTGGAGCCCGATTAGCAATCAGCCCCAGCATTTT
CAWSPISNQPQHF
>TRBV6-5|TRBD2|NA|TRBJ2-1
TGTGCCAGCAGTACCCTTGGCGGGAGCTACAATGAGCAGTTCTTC
CASSTLGGSYNEQFF
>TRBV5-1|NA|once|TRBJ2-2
TGCGCCAGCAGCTTGGCGGGACAAAACACCGGGGAGCTGTTTTTT
CASSLAGQNTGELFF
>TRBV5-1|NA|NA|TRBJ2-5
TGCGCCAGCAGCTTGGGAGCGACAGCGTACCAAGAGACCCAGTACTTC
CASSLGATAYQETQYF
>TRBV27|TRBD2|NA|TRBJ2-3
TGTGCCAGCAGTTTTGGCCTAGCGGACGTTCGAGATACGCAGTATTTT
CASSFGLADVRDTQYF
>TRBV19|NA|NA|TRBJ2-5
TGTGCCAGTAGTCCTTTAGACAGTCCGGAGACCCAGTACTTC
CASSPLDSPETQYF
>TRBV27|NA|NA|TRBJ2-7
TGTGCCAGCAGTTTACACGGCTCCTACGAGCAGTACTTC
CASSLHGSYEQYF
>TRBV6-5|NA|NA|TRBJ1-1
TGTGCCAGCATGTTAGGGGTGAACACTGAAGCTTTCTTT
CASMLGVNTEAFF
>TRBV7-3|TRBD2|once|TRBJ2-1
TGTGCCAGCAGCACATCGGGCGGACTAGCGGGAGACGCTGAGCAGTTCTTC
CASSTSGGLAGDAEQFF
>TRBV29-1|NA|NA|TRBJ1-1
TGCAGCGTTGCCATGCAGGGAGGCTCTGAAGCTTTCTTT
CSVAMQGGSEAFF
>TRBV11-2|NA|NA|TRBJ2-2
TGTGCCAGCAGCTTATATCTGAACACCGGGGAGCTGTTTTTT
CASSLYLNTGELFF
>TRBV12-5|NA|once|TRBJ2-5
TGTGCTAGTGGTCCGTTTGGACAAGAGACCCAGTACTTC
CASGPFGQETQYF
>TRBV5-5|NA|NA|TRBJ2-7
TGTGCCAGCAGCTCGAACTACGAGCAGTACTTC
CASSSNYEQYF
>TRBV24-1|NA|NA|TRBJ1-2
TGTGCCACCAGTGATCAGGAGGACTATGGCTACACCTTC
CATSDQEDYGYTF
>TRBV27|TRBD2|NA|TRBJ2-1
TGTGCCAGCAGTTTAGCGGGAGGGAATGAGCAGTTCTTC
CASSLAGGNEQFF
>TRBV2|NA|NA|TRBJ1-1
TGTGCCAGCACTCCGGGAGGGCCTGAAGCTTTCTTT
CASTPGGPEAFF
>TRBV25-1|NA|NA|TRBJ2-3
TGTGCCAGCAGCCGGGATACGCAGTATTTT
CASSRDTQYF
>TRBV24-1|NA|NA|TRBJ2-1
TGTGCCACCAGTGATTCTTGGGGTCGTGAGCAGTTCTTC
CATSDSWGREQFF
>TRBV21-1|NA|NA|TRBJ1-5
TGTGCCAGCAGCAAAGGGGTAGCGGGGGGGGGTCAGCCCCAGCATTTT
CASSKGVAGGGQPQHF
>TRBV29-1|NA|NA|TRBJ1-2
TGCAGCGTTGATTTGGAGCTGAGGGCCAATGGCTACACCTTC
CSVDLELRANGYTF
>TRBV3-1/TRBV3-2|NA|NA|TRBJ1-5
TGTGCCAGCAGCCCGGCCGGGGTACAGCCCCAGCATTTT
CASSPAGVQPQHF
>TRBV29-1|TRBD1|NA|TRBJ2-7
TGCAGCGTTGAAACCCCGGGACAGCAAACCTACGAGCAGTACTTC
CSVETPGQQTYEQYF
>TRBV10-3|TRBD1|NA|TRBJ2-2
TGTGCCATCAGTGAGACCGGACAGGGGAAGGCCGGGGAGCTGTTTTTT
CAISETGQGKAGELFF
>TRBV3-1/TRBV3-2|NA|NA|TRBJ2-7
TGTGCCAGCAGCCAAGACTGGCAGCCATCCTACGAGCAGTACTTC
CASSQDWQPSYEQYF
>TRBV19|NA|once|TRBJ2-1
TGTGCCAGCCGCGGTAGGGACAACTCCTACAATGAGCAGTTCTTC
CASRGRDNSYNEQFF
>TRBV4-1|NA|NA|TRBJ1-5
TGCGCCAGCAGCCAAGCGGGGGCGGGAAGCAATCAGCCCCAGCATTTT
CASSQAGAGSNQPQHF
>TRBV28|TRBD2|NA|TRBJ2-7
TGTGCCAGCAGTCGCCCCCTCTCGGGGGGGACCTACGAGCAGTACTTC
CASSRPLSGGTYEQYF
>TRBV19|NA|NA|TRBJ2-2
TGTGCCAGTATCTCATCCAGGGCGAACACCGGGGAGCTGTTTTTT
CASISSRANTGELFF
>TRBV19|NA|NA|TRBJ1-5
TGTGCCAGTAGATTAGAGGGACAGCCCCAGCATTTT
CASRLEGQPQHF
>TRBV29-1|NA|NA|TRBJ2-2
TGCAGCGTGCGGCCCGGAGGGCAGAACACCGGGGAGCTGTTTTTT
CSVRPGGQNTGELFF
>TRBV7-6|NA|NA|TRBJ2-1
TGTGCCAGCAGCTTAGTGATTCAGAATGAGCAGTTCTTC
CASSLVIQNEQFF